This TCR beta chain stems from a study of cytomegalovirus exposure and HLA in healthy donors. Study at large: About 77 million unique TCRs from HLA-typed donors made up an early data release.

In the PCR, 60 Vbeta and 13 Jbeta primers were used. This table comes from immunoSEQ multiplex PCR, and its TCRdb copy is limited to in-frame clones, with some not included. The data contain 90,000 to 100,000 clones, 65% to 85% of them seen just once; the ten biggest clones take up 15% to 20%. This clone was seen at least ten times. V lost 4 bases and J lost 12, with 3 bases in between. The germline V gene encodes CDR1 SEHNR and CDR2 FQNEAQ (reference sequence). The CDR3 consists of 8 residues. This rearrangement joins TRBV7-9 to TRBJ1-2; D is uncertain. The sequencing sample was made of PBMCs. This TCR was sampled from a woman aged 55-70 years in good health and CMV-seropositive. The CDR3 DNA follows: TGTGCCAGCAGCTCCGACACCTTC. Translating gives CASSSDTF.